This T cell receptor (beta chain) derives from a study of T cell clonality in common variable immunodeficiency. The CVID group had roughly 15 females and about 29 males, mean age about 36. Sequencing used immunoSEQ multiplex PCR; TCRdb keeps in-frame clones, though not all of them. The sample shows approximately 12,000 clones, none of them appearing just once. This clone was seen many times. Antigen unknown. Whole-study findings and limits: CVID subjects shared fewer TCRbeta clones than healthy controls did. Compared with healthy controls, CVID subjects showed increased TCRbeta clonality, mostly in about a third. In common variable immunodeficiency, TCR beta chains reportedly carried fewer deletions and N-nucleotide insertions.

This TCR came from a human donor with common variable immunodeficiency. Sequenced: peripheral blood mononuclear cells.

The CDR3 here is CSAQKGGEYIQYF. The covered CDR3 bases are TGCAGTGCCCAGAAAGGGGGCGAGTACATT. The rearrangement joins TRBV20-1 to TRBJ2-4, with 7 bases fitting TRBD1. The missing CDR3 end, 3 residues past where the read stops, is filled in from the germline J gene. Per the germline V gene, CDR1 is DFQATT and CDR2 is SNEGSKA (reference sequence). The trim removed 6 bases at V and 8 bases at J, leaving 10 bases unmatched. The CDR3 runs 13 residues.